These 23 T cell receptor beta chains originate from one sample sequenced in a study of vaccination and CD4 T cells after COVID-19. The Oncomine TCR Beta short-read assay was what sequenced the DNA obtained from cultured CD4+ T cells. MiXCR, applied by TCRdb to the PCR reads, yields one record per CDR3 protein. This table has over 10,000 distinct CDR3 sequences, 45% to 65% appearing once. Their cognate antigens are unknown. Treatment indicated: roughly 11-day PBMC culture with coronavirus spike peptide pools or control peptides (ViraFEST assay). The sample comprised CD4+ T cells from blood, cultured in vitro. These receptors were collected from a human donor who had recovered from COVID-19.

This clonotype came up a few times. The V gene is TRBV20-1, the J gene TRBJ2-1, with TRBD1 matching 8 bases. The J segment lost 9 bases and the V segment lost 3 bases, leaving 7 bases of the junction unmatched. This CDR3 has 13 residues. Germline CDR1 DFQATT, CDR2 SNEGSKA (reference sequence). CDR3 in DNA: TGCAGTGCTAGCCAGGGGGCGGGGAGTGAGCAGTTCTTC. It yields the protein CSASQGAGSEQFF.

CDR3: CASSTGLGTYEQYF. For the CDR3, the DNA is TGTGCCAGCAGTACGGGGTTGGGTACCTACGAGCAGTACTTC. This chain uses TRBV11-2 with TRBJ2-7; TRBD2 is a possible D gene (5 bases). CDR3 length: 14 residues. V was pared by 6 bases and J by 2 bases, with 14 bases between. Germline V gene lookup returns CDR1 SGHAT and CDR2 FQNNGV.

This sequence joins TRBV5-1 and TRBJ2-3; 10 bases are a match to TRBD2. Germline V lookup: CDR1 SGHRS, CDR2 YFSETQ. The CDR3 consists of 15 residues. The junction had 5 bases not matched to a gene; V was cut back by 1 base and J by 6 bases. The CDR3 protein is CASSLTSGNSDTQYF. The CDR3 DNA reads TGCGCCAGCAGCTTGACTAGCGGGAATTCGGATACGCAGTATTTT. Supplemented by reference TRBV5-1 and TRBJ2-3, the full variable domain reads KAGVTQTPRYLIKTRGQQVTLSCSPISGHRSVSWYQQTPGQGLQFLFEYFSETQRNKGNFPGRFSGRQFSNSRSEMNVSTLELGDSALYLCASSLTSGNSDTQYFGPGTRLTVL.

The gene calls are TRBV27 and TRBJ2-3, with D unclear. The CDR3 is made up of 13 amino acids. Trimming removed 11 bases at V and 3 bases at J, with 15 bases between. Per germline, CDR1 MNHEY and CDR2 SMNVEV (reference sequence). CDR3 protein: CAARSHGTDTQYF. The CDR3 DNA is TGTGCCGCTCGCTCCCACGGGACAGATACGCAGTATTTT.

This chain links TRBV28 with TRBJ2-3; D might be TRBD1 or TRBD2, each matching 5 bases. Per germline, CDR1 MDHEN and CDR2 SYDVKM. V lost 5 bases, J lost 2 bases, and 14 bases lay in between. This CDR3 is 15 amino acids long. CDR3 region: CASSEGQADTDTQYF. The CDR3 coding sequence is TGTGCCAGCAGTGAGGGGCAAGCGGACACAGATACGCAGTATTTT.

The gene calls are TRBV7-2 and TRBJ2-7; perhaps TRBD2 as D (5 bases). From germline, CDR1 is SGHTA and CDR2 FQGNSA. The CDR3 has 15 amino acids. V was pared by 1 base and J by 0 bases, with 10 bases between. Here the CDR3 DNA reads TGTGCCAGCAGCTTAGAATCCGGAGGCTCCTACGAGCAGTACTTC. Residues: CASSLESGGSYEQYF.

CDR3 sequence reads: CASSSWTSGTDTQYF. In nucleotides, the CDR3 is TGTGCCAGCAGCTCTTGGACTAGCGGCACAGATACGCAGTATTTT. The rearrangement uses TRBV7-2 and TRBJ2-3; 9 nucleotides align to TRBD2. Trimming at V came to 4 bases and at J to 1 base, leaving 3 bases not matched to a gene. Germline-derived CDR1 and CDR2 are SGHTA and FQGNSA. This CDR3 has 15 residues.

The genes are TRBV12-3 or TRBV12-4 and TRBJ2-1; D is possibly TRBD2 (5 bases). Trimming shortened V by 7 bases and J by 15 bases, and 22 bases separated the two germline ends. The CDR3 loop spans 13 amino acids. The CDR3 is CASTGKGLLRMFF. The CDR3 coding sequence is TGTGCCAGCACTGGGAAAGGACTCTTAAGAATGTTCTTC.

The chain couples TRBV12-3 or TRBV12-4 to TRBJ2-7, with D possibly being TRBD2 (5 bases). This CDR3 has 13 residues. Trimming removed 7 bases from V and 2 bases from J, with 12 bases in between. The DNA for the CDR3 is TGTGCCAGCACTAGCCGGAACCCCTACGAGCAGTACTTC. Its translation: CASTSRNPYEQYF.

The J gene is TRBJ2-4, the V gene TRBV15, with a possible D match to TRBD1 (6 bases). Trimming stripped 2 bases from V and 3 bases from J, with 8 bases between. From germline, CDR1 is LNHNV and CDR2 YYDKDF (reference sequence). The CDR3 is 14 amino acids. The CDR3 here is CATSRQGFKNIQYF. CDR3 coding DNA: TGTGCCACCAGCAGACAGGGGTTCAAAAACATTCAGTACTTC. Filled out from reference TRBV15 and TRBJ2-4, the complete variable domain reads DAMVIQNPRYQVTQFGKPVTLSCSQTLNHNVMYWYQQKSSQAPKLLFHYYDKDFNNEADTPDNFQSRRPNTSFCFLDIRSPGLGDTAMYLCATSRQGFKNIQYFGAGTRLSVL.

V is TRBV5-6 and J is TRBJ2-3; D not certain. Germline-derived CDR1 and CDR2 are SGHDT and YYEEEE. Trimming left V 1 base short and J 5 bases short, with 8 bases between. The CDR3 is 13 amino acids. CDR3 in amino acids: CASSLNVGDTQYF. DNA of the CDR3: TGTGCCAGCAGCTTGAATGTTGGAGATACGCAGTATTTT.

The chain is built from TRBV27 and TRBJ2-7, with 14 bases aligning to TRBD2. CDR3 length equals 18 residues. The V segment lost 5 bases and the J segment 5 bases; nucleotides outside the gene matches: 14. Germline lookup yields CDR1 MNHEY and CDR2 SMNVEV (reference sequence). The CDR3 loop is CASSPRTSGRPQTHEQYF. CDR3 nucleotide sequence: TGTGCCAGCAGTCCTCGGACTAGCGGGAGGCCCCAAACCCACGAGCAGTACTTC.

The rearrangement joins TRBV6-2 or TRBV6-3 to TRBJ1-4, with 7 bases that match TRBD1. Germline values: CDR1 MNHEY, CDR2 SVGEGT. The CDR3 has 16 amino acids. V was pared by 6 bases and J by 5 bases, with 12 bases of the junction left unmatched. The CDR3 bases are TGTGCCAGCAGCAGAGAGAGGGGGCTGCTGAATGAAAAACTGTTTTTT. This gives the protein CASSRERGLLNEKLFF.

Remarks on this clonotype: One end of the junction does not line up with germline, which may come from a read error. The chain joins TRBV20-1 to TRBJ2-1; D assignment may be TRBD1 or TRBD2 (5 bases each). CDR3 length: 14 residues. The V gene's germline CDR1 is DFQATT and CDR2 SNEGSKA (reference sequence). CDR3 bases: TGCAGTGCTTCCTGGCAGGGCGGGTTGGATGAGCAGTTTTTC. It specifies CSASWQGGLDEQFF.

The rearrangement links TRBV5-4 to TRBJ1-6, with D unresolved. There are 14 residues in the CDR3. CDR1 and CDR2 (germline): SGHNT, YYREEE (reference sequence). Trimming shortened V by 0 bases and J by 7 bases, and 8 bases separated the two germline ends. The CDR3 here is CASSLVGQNSPLHF. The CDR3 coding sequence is TGTGCCAGCAGCTTGGTTGGCCAGAATTCACCCCTCCACTTT.

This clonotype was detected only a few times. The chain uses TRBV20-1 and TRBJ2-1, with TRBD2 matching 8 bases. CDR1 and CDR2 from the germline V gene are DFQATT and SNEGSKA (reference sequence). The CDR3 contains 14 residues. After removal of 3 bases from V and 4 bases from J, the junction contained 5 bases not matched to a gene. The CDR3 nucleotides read TGCAGTGCTAGGCGAGCGGGAGTTTACAATGAGCAGTTCTTC. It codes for CSARRAGVYNEQFF.

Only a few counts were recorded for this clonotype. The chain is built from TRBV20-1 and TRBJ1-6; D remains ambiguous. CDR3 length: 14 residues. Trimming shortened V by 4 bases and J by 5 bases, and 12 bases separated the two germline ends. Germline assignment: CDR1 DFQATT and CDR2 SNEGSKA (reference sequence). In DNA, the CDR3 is TGCAGTGCTACTCTGGGCCTAAATAATTCACCCCTCCACTTT. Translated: CSATLGLNNSPLHF.

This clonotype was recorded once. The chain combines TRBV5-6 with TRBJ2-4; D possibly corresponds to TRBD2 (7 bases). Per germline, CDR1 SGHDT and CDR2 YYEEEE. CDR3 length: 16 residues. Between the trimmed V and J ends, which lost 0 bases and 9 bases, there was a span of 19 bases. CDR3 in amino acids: CASSLASWAGAGIQYF. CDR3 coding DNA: TGTGCCAGCAGCTTGGCCTCCTGGGCGGGGGCCGGCATTCAGTACTTC.

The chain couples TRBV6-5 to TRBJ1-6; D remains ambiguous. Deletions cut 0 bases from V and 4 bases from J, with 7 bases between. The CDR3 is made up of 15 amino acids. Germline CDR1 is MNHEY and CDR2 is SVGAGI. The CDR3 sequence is CASSYSGRYNSPLHF. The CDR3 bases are TGTGCCAGCAGTTACTCTGGTCGTTATAATTCACCCCTCCACTTT.

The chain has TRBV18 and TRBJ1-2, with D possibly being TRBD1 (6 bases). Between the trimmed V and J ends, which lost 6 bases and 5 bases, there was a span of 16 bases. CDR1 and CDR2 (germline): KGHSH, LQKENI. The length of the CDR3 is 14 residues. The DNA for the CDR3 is TGTGCCAGCTCGCTTGACAGGAGCACGTATGGCTACACCTTC. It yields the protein CASSLDRSTYGYTF.

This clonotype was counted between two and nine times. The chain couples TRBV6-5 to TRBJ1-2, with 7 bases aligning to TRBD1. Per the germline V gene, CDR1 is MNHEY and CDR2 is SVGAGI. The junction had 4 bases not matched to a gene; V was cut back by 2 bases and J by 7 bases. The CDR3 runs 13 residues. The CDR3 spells CASSYATGIGYTF. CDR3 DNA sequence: TGTGCCAGCAGTTACGCGACAGGGATTGGCTACACCTTC.

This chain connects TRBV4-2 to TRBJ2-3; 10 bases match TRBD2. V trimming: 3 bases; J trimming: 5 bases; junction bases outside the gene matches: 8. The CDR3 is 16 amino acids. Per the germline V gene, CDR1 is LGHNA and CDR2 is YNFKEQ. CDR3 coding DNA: TGTGCCAGCAGCCACCAAAGCGGGAGGGCCGAAGATACGCAGTATTTT. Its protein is CASSHQSGRAEDTQYF.

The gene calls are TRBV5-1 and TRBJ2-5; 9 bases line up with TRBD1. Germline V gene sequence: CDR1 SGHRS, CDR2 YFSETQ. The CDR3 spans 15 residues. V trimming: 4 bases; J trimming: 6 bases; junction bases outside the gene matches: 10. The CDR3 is CASSRTGTGLKTQYF. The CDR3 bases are TGCGCCAGCAGCCGAACCGGGACAGGGTTAAAGACCCAGTACTTC.